The following is a T cell receptor (beta chain) sequence with its context. Study processing details: Reference gene primer amplification yielded estimated nucleated cell counts. The method was immunoSEQ multiplex PCR; TCRdb's version includes in-frame clones alone and lacks a portion of them. The V and J calls and clone size are taken from that table; D and trimming were inferred from the DNA. The sample holds approximately 90,000 clones; 65% to 90% are singletons and the top ten take about 17%. This CDR3 is built from 12 residues. V was cut by 6 bases and J by 7 bases, with 9 bases left in between. These data are taken from a study of blood T cell repertoires in COVID-19. Study background: T cells, B-cell-depleted T cells, or PBMCs supplied cDNA or gDNA.

The sequenced sample was peripheral blood. The gene calls are TRBV12-3 or TRBV12-4 and TRBJ2-2, with D possibly being TRBD1 (6 bases). This clonotype was sampled from a woman of 80 years or more with acute or convalescent COVID-19. The CDR3 coding sequence is TGTGCCAGCAGCAAAGGGGGCGGGGAGCTGTTTTTT. The encoded protein is CASSKGGGELFF.